This TCR beta chain originates from a study of cytomegalovirus exposure and HLA in healthy donors (dated by TCRdb to the late 2010s). In the study overall: An earlier analysis of some 550 of the donors reported approximately 300 Gb of sequence data and some 100 million unique TCR beta sequences from roughly 180 million T cells. Approximately 330 gigabases of sequencing data and about 92 million unique TCR sequences made up an early release that covered over 550 HLA-typed donors. Of the approximately 400 genotyped donors, 81% fell in the genetic ancestry cluster associated with self-reported Caucasian donors. The aim of the study was to test whether cataloging public T cell receptors could identify signatures of past pathogen exposure. The T cell repertoires of around 730 subjects were profiled by immunosequencing and related to cytomegalovirus serostatus. Along with the roughly 700-subject first cohort, a separate validation cohort of around 120 different subjects was used. High-throughput TCR immunosequencing, statistical association of individual TCRs with disease status, and machine learning were combined to predict cytomegalovirus infection status. In a later analysis, previously published TCR beta repertoires from 666 donors were re-analyzed and high-resolution HLA genotyping was added so that TCR occurrence patterns could be studied. Rather than using new phenotypic data, the later analysis identified candidate immune exposures from TCR beta sequences and from how often those sequences occurred across donors. An earlier analysis of roughly 580 of the donors used high-throughput TCR beta sequencing to judge whether each TCR beta V gene segment behaved as functional or pseudogenic. Donor age, sex, ethnicity and CMV serostatus were compiled together with the repertoire data. In a later genetic analysis, genome-wide SNP genotypes for about 65% of the roughly 670 donors were used, and that subset was treated as a discovery cohort. Every discovery cohort repertoire had been produced on one sequencing platform. Both class I and class II loci were covered by HLA typing, at four-digit resolution. Typing coverage differed by locus: A, B, C, DRB1 and DQB1 were typed in roughly 620-630 donors, DQA1 in about 500, DPA1 in some 570, and DPB1 in 472. Because of strong linkage in the cohort, a few DR-DQ haplotypes were treated as single units for association and clustering. On average, roughly 240,000 unique TCR beta nucleotide sequences were sequenced per donor among fewer than 500 genotyped donors of the cohort, with about 17% of those sequences being non-productive.

The full study reports these points: In a later genetic analysis, a missense DCLRE1C variant was associated with V-gene and J-gene trimming of TCR beta chains, and the association was replicated in an independent cohort. A further reported finding was that TCR beta sequences accurately predicted the HLA-A and HLA-B alleles for most subjects in the first cohort. In this cohort, only TCR beta chains were sequenced, and detectable features were limited by the absence of alpha or paired-chain data. According to a later analysis, TCR association rates differed among HLA loci, with DRB1 alleles showing the most associated TCRs and HLA-C alleles showing the fewest. In a later analysis, HLA-associated TCR beta chains were found to be more clonally expanded and to have lower generation probabilities than equally common non-associated chains. Immune exposure information for the cohort was limited to CMV serostatus. In vitro tests confirmed that a few of the cytomegalovirus-associated TCR beta chains recognize cytomegalovirus antigens. Because HLA typing was missing for some donors at each locus, association tests included only the typed subset. While some public TCRs were present in many individuals, most TCR sequences turned up only very rarely across donors. Strong co-occurrence of HLA alleles, especially DR and DQ, made assigning TCR associations to individual alleles difficult. The study gave a list of about 170 TCR beta chains associated with cytomegalovirus. It was suggested by the authors that the approach could potentially be generalized to other disease states and immunological phenotypes. The classifier was reported to diagnose cytomegalovirus status with high specificity and sensitivity in both the original cohort and the validation cohort. The 87-base-pair reads could not distinguish some IMGT-functional V segments, including TRBV6-2 and TRBV6-3, so those segments were excluded. The earlier analysis of some 560 of the donors excluded 15 to 20 rarely observed V segments, including chromosome 9 orphons, because counts were too low. Correlated functional status among segregating V segments might be attributable to linkage disequilibrium, but an unknown experimental factor could not be ruled out. Roughly uniform sequencing depth across donors was assumed in presence/absence analyses, although this assumption may not hold. A cluster of highly shared sequence variants was judged likely to represent a technical artifact of the sequencing pipeline. Specific HLA alleles were associated with some 15,000 TCR beta sequences at a false discovery rate of 0.05 in a later analysis. Several of the top co-occurrence clusters appeared to be linked to parvovirus B19, influenza, CMV and Epstein-Barr virus, according to a later analysis. In a later genetic analysis, fewer N-insertions in productive TCRs were reported among donors in an Asian-associated ancestry cluster than the roughly 700-donor mean. An earlier analysis of roughly 570 of the donors showed that most TCR beta V segments appeared in productive rearrangements either about 90% or about 30% of the time, which broadly matched IMGT annotations. A later analysis found that most CMV-associated TCR beta chains appeared HLA-restricted, with HLA associations seemingly driven largely by CMV exposure.

The receptor library was made with the immunoSEQ multiplex PCR assay. The multiplex PCR relied on a mix of 60 forward primers for TCR Vbeta segments and 13 reverse primers for TCR Jbeta segments. The CDR3 region of rearranged TCR beta genes was amplified from genomic DNA by a multiplex PCR assay. On the Illumina HiSeq System, the amplified TCR beta libraries were sequenced as 87-base-pair reads. The authors processed their data as follows. A later analysis counted 65 million to 90 million unique TCR beta chains across the 666 repertoires, and some 11 million of these chains were shared by at least two donors. Raw reads were error-corrected and collapsed into unique sequences with a nearest-neighbor algorithm that merged closely related sequences to remove PCR and sequencing errors. Alignment of CDR3 sequences to IMGT reference sequences was used to assign V, D and J gene segments. Each retained sequence needed at least a six-nucleotide match to both a V gene segment and a J gene segment. Rearrangements were called productive when the CDR3 lacked stop codons and stayed in frame with V and J; all others were non-productive. Following IMGT convention, CDR3 was defined as the stretch from the second conserved V-encoded cysteine up to the conserved J-encoded phenylalanine. In an earlier analysis of more than 550 of the donors, sequences lacking an unambiguous match to a single V gene segment were excluded. In an earlier analysis of several hundred of the donors, V segments were called functional above 56.7% productive rearrangements and were called segregating when the between-donor standard deviation exceeded 5%. To diagnose cytomegalovirus status from the catalog of TCR beta chain sequences, a statistical classification framework was built. A later analysis assigned V and J genes by comparing TCR nucleotide sequences with IMGT/GENE-DB human TR gene sequences. In a later analysis, CDR3 sequences and most-parsimonious VDJ recombination scenarios were assigned using the TCRdist pipeline. A later analysis defined each TCR beta chain by its CDR3 amino acid sequence plus V-gene family, and excluded reads lacking a unique V-gene family. As a way to deal with suspected cross-contamination and a sequencing artifact, a later analysis dropped approximately 590 nucleotide sequences that were highly shared and had low generation probability. A later analysis calculated a clonal expansion index for each public chain from normalized within-repertoire ranks of inferred template counts. In a later analysis, generation probabilities were computed with a VDJ recombination model fitted to out-of-frame rearrangements, and the resulting probabilities were checked against IGoR. Hypergeometric tests were used in a later analysis to score TCR-TCR, TCR-HLA and TCR-CMV co-occurrence, with a repertoire-size bias correction applied to the TCR pairs. A later analysis estimated false discovery rates by permuting HLA or CMV assignments 20 times. In a later analysis, co-occurring TCRs were grouped using DBSCAN, with TCRdist sequence similarity added in when clustering inside HLA-allele-positive subsets. Repertoires with fewer than 30,000 or more than 120,000 public chains were left out of co-occurrence clustering, as were a handful of repertoires with anomalous nucleotide sharing. Here the immuneACCESS table is served through TCRdb, limited to in-frame sequences with V and J called. Missing clones are a known gap in these copies; in checked studies unresolved V genes cover under half, and the rest lacks a known reason. The DNA gave D and trimming, while V, J and clone size come from that table. The sample includes 210,000 or so clones, with approximately 83% observed a single time. Together, the top ten hold 10% of the sample.

The cohort consisted of 666 healthy bone marrow donors. All cohort members were sampled while nominally healthy, although unrecorded immune exposures were likely present. The donor was CMV seropositive and belonged to the group of 250 to 300 seropositive cohort members. Every donor gave a peripheral blood sample, and the peripheral blood mononuclear cells from that sample were used for TCR beta sequencing. Genomic DNA was extracted from the blood cell samples with the Qiagen DNeasy Blood Extraction Kit. The CDR3, cysteine through phenylalanine, is 14 amino acids long. Only the CDR3 part of the read is kept: 42 bases, read in frame from the first base. Based on the germline V gene, the CDR1 and CDR2 sequences are MGHDK and SYGVNS. The junction shows trimming of 1 base on V and 4 bases on J, plus 10 bases between the germline ends. Concerning this clone: What this receptor recognizes is not known. Base qualities are not recorded, but no much larger clone differs from it by a single base.

This chain joins TRBV25-1 to TRBJ1-2, with no reliable assignment of the D segment. This clonotype originated in a woman aged 50 to 65 in good health and CMV-seropositive. The sequencing sample was made of PBMCs. The DNA reads as follows: TGTGCCAGCAGTGAATCAACTCCACCCTATGGCTACACCTTC. Protein translation: CASSESTPPYGYTF.